These T cell receptor beta chains were read from a single sample in a study of shared clonotypes between healthy human individuals. Here immunoSEQ multiplex PCR was the method, and the copy in TCRdb shows in-frame clones only, minus some. The repertoire has roughly 2 million clones, about 94% of them found once; the top ten carry less than 0.15%. Source material: naive CD4+ T cells sorted from blood. These receptors were collected from a man between 18 and 35 years old in good health. Each CDR3 is given with its conserved first and last residue. A D gene is named only where the DNA matches it firmly. Clone sizes are given selectively: once, few, many, or a class where the clone is expanded.

>15|once|TRBJ1-5|-|TRBV6-5
CASRFTLDSNQPQHF
TGTGCCAGCAGGTTTACCCTGGATAGCAATCAGCCCCAGCATTTT
>13|-|TRBJ2-2|-|TRBV5-4
CASSSLGAGELFF
TGTGCCAGCAGCTCGCTAGGAGCCGGGGAGCTGTTTTTT
>10|-|TRBJ2-7|-|TRBV2
CASSVYEQYF
TGTGCCAGCAGTGTTTACGAGCAGTACTTC
>15|once|TRBJ1-2|-|TRBV5-4
CASSLVPGGGYGYTF
TGTGCCAGCAGCTTGGTACCCGGGGGTGGGTATGGCTACACCTTC
>14|-|TRBJ2-7|-|TRBV7-9
CASSLLPSSYEQYF
TGTGCCAGCAGCTTACTTCCTAGCTCCTACGAGCAGTACTTC
>15|once|TRBJ1-1|-|TRBV30
CAWRKLGGEYTEAFF
TGTGCCTGGAGGAAGCTCGGGGGGGAATACACTGAAGCTTTCTTT
>12|-|TRBJ2-2|-|TRBV30
CAWSNVGGELFF
TGTGCCTGGAGCAACGTAGGCGGGGAGCTGTTTTTT
>15|-|TRBJ2-7|TRBD2|TRBV30
CAWSVAAGGPYEQYF
TGTGCCTGGAGTGTAGCAGCGGGAGGCCCCTACGAGCAGTACTTC
>13|-|TRBJ1-2|TRBD1|TRBV7-3
CASSRGQSYGYTF
TGTGCCAGCAGCCGGGGACAGAGCTATGGCTACACCTTC
>16|-|TRBJ1-6|TRBD1|TRBV2
CASRTLGQEYNSPLHF
TGTGCCAGCAGAACCTTAGGACAGGAATATAATTCACCCCTCCACTTT
>17|-|TRBJ1-3|-|TRBV9
CASSDSTSGTSGNTIYF
TGTGCCAGCAGCGACAGCACCTCAGGGACCTCTGGAAACACCATATATTTT
>15|once|TRBJ2-7|-|TRBV28
CASSYISSGLYEQYF
TGTGCCAGCAGTTATATTTCATCCGGGCTTTACGAGCAGTACTTC
>15|-|TRBJ2-3|TRBD1|TRBV9
CASSPHRGYTDTQYF
TGTGCCAGCAGCCCCCACAGGGGATACACAGATACGCAGTATTTT
>13|-|TRBJ2-7|-|TRBV6-1
CASSLQINYEQYF
TGTGCCAGCAGTTTACAGATAAACTACGAGCAGTACTTC
>12|-|TRBJ1-1|-|TRBV30
CALVDGYTEAFF
TGTGCCCTGGTGGACGGCTACACTGAAGCTTTCTTT
>12|-|TRBJ2-7|-|TRBV2
CASSETAYEQYF
TGTGCCAGCAGTGAGACAGCCTACGAGCAGTACTTC
>14|once|TRBJ2-7|-|TRBV5-4
CASSLGQGPYEQYF
TGTGCCAGCAGCTTGGGTCAGGGACCCTACGAGCAGTACTTC
>15|-|TRBJ1-4|TRBD1|TRBV6-5
CASSFGTGINEKLFF
TGTGCCAGCAGTTTCGGGACAGGGATTAATGAAAAACTGTTTTTT
>13|once|TRBJ2-5|TRBD2|TRBV6-1
CASSWTPGGAQYF
TGTGCCAGCAGCTGGACACCGGGAGGGGCCCAGTACTTC
>16|-|TRBJ2-5|-|TRBV7-9
CASSFEGGKASETQYF
TGTGCCAGCAGCTTCGAGGGCGGGAAAGCCTCCGAGACCCAGTACTTC